The rows below give T cell receptor beta chains drawn from one sample of a study of blood T cell repertoires in COVID-19. Measured with immunoSEQ multiplex PCR; TCRdb has only the in-frame clones, and not every one. This table holds 150,000 to 200,000 clones, about 89% found once. The sequencing input was peripheral blood. These receptors all stem from a man younger than 35 who had recovered from COVID-19. The CDR3 runs from the conserved cysteine through the conserved F or W. The D gene is left open where the match is weak. Clone size, where shown, is once, few, many, or a class for clones that have expanded.

>-|-|14|TRBV6-5|TRBJ1-2
TGTGCCCTCAAAGGGGTAGCAGTCAACTATGGCTACACCTTC
CALKGVAVNYGYTF
>-|-|14|TRBV3-1/TRBV3-2|TRBJ2-7
TGTGCCAGCAGCCAAACTGGAGGGTCCTACGAGCAGTACTTC
CASSQTGGSYEQYF
>-|TRBD1|14|TRBV10-3|TRBJ2-7
TGTGCCATCAGCCGGGACAGGGGAGTTTACGAGCAGTACTTC
CAISRDRGVYEQYF
>-|-|14|TRBV25-1|TRBJ1-1
TGTGCCAGCAGTGAGGCCAAGGACTTCACTGAAGCTTTCTTT
CASSEAKDFTEAFF
>-|TRBD2|15|TRBV27|TRBJ2-7
TGTGCCAGCAGGACGGGGACTAGCGGAACCTACGAGCAGTACTTC
CASRTGTSGTYEQYF
>-|TRBD1|14|TRBV7-9|TRBJ1-5
TGTGCCAGCAGCTCGGGACAGAACAATCAGCCCCAGCATTTT
CASSSGQNNQPQHF
>-|-|12|TRBV28|TRBJ2-7
TGTGCCACCAAAGACAGGAGCTACGAGCAGTACTTC
CATKDRSYEQYF
>-|-|12|TRBV7-9|TRBJ2-7
TGTGCCAGCAGCTTCCTAGCGAATGAGCAGTACTTC
CASSFLANEQYF
>-|TRBD2|15|TRBV24-1|TRBJ2-7
TGTGCCACCAGTGATTGGGCTAGCGGGGACGACGAGCAGTACTTC
CATSDWASGDDEQYF
>-|-|19|TRBV7-9|TRBJ1-6
TGTGCCAGCAGCCACGCCACTCCCGGGTCCCGCTCCTATAATTCACCCCTCCACTTT
CASSHATPGSRSYNSPLHF
>-|TRBD2|14|TRBV6-5|TRBJ2-1
TGTGCCAGCGGGAGCGGGAGGCCCGTCAGTGAGCAGTTCTTC
CASGSGRPVSEQFF
>-|-|14|TRBV6-5|TRBJ2-7
TGTGCCAGCAGTTACTGGACAGATGGGTCCGAGCAGTACTTC
CASSYWTDGSEQYF
>-|-|15|TRBV7-2|TRBJ2-3
TGTGCCAGCAGCACTGGCCGCGGCGGCACAGATACGCAGTATTTT
CASSTGRGGTDTQYF
>-|-|15|TRBV10-3|TRBJ2-2
TGTGCCATCAGTGAGTCGGGGGGTGACACCGGGGAGCTGTTTTTT
CAISESGGDTGELFF
>-|-|14|TRBV6-5|TRBJ2-7
TGTGCCAGCAGCCTAGCTCTCCCTTCCTACGAGCAGTACTTC
CASSLALPSYEQYF
>once|-|14|TRBV7-2|TRBJ2-7
TGTGCCAGCAGCTCCCGGGCGCCGGCGGGCGAGCAGTACTTC
CASSSRAPAGEQYF
>few|-|12|TRBV28|TRBJ2-2
TGTGCCAGCAGCGGGGGCACCGGGGAGCTGTTTTTT
CASSGGTGELFF
>-|-|13|TRBV4-1|TRBJ2-3
TGCGCCAGCAGCCTACAGAGCACAGATACGCAGTATTTT
CASSLQSTDTQYF
>-|TRBD2|15|TRBV27|TRBJ2-2
TGTGCCAGCAGTAGCGGGACCAAGCTCACCGGGGAGCTGTTTTTT
CASSSGTKLTGELFF
>-|-|11|TRBV6-5|TRBJ2-7
TGTGCCAGCTCAGTAACCTACGAGCAGTACTTC
CASSVTYEQYF
>-|TRBD1|17|TRBV27|TRBJ1-1
TGTGCCAGCAGTTTACGGACAGGGGGGGCAATGAACACTGAAGCTTTCTTT
CASSLRTGGAMNTEAFF
>-|TRBD1|18|TRBV10-3|TRBJ2-2
TGTGCCATCAGTGATCAACGGGTGGGACAGGGGGGAACCGGGGAGCTGTTTTTT
CAISDQRVGQGGTGELFF
>-|-|13|TRBV29-1|TRBJ1-2
TGCAGCGTTGAAGAGACTATTCAGCGAGGCTACACCTTC
CSVEETIQRGYTF
>-|TRBD1|13|TRBV2|TRBJ2-7
TGTGCCAGCACTGACCGGGACAGCTACGAGCAGTACTTC
CASTDRDSYEQYF
>-|TRBD1|12|TRBV29-1|TRBJ2-1
TGCAGCGTTCTACAGGGGACAGATGAGCAGTTCTTC
CSVLQGTDEQFF
>-|TRBD1|14|TRBV2|TRBJ1-1
TGTGCCAGCAGTGACGGGACAGGGGTGACTGAAGCTTTCTTT
CASSDGTGVTEAFF
>-|-|13|TRBV29-1|TRBJ2-1
TGCAGCGTTGACAGCAGGCCCAACAATGAGCAGTTCTTC
CSVDSRPNNEQFF
>few|TRBD2|19|TRBV6-2/TRBV6-3|TRBJ2-1
TGTGCCAGCAGTTACCCAAACAGACTAGCGGCTAGCTCCTACAATGAGCAGTTCTTC
CASSYPNRLAASSYNEQFF
>-|TRBD2|16|TRBV19|TRBJ2-2
TGTGCCAGTAGTATAATCGCTAGCGGTAACACCGGGGAGCTGTTTTTT
CASSIIASGNTGELFF
>-|-|15|TRBV13|TRBJ2-7
TGTGCCAGCAGCTCCCCTGGGGGGGCGAGCTACGAGCAGTACTTC
CASSSPGGASYEQYF
>once|TRBD2|18|TRBV27|TRBJ2-1
TGTGCCAGCAGTTTGAGCCCCACAAGCGGGAGGACGGAAAAAGAGCAGTTCTTC
CASSLSPTSGRTEKEQFF
>-|TRBD1|15|TRBV9|TRBJ1-4
TGTGCCAGCAGCTTAGGGGGGACAGCTAATGAAAAACTGTTTTTT
CASSLGGTANEKLFF